The TCR beta chain under discussion was sequenced for a study of cytomegalovirus exposure and HLA in healthy donors. As for this clone: Its antigen is undetermined.

Germline CDR1 and CDR2: MGHRA and YSYEKL. The CDR3 extends over 14 amino acids. V lost 4 bases and J 0 bases, leaving 9 bases between the germline ends. 60 Vbeta and 13 Jbeta primers were used in PCR. Only in-frame clones appear in the TCRdb table, and some are missing; sequencing was by immunoSEQ multiplex PCR. The repertoire consists of 150,000 to 200,000 clones, with about three quarters occurring once and the leading ten covering approximately 2%. General study results and limits: Analyzed later, association rates of TCRs varied across HLA loci, with DRB1 most and HLA-C fewest. Previously analyzed data showed that most TCR beta V segments were productive at a frequency of about 90% or about 30%. The study reported that TCR beta sequences accurately predicted HLA-A and HLA-B alleles in most subjects. In a later analysis, V- and J-gene trimming of beta chains associated with a DCLRE1C missense variant, replicated independently.

This clonotype was obtained from a female donor in good health and CMV-seronegative. Sequenced input: PBMCs. The V and J genes are TRBV4-1 and TRBJ1-1; possibly TRBD1 for D (5 bases). The CDR3 is CASSLSGLNTEAFF. DNA for the CDR3: TGCGCCAGCAGCCTATCAGGGTTGAACACTGAAGCTTTCTTT.